This T cell receptor beta chain was recovered during a study of cytomegalovirus exposure and HLA in healthy donors. Clones were read by immunoSEQ multiplex PCR, and TCRdb kept only the in-frame ones, dropping some. The data show a few hundred thousand clones, with roughly 87% seen just once and around 0.88% held by the top ten. The CDR3 is 15 residues long. The V gene's germline CDR1 is SGDLS and CDR2 YYNGEE. V gave up 0 bases and J gave up 8 bases; unmatched junction bases: 7. The sequence was obtained from a young man in good health and CMV-seronegative. The rearrangement joins TRBV9 to TRBJ1-2; 10 bases fit TRBD1. The sample consisted of PBMCs. The CDR3 loop is CASSVAPTGGQGYTF. CDR3 sequence (DNA): TGTGCCAGCAGCGTAGCCCCGACAGGGGGCCAGGGCTACACCTTC.